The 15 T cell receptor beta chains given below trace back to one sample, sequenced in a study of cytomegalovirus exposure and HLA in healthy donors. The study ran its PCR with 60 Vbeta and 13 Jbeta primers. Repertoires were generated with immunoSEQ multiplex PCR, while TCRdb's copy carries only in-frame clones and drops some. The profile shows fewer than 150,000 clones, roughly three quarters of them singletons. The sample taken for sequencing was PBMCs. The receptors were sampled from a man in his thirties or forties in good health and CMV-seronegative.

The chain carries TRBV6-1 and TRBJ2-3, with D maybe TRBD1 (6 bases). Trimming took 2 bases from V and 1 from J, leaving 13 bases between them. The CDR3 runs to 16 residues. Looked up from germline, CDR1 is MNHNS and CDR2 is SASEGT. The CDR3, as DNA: TGTGCCAGCAGTGAATATGGGGGCGCCGGCACAGATACGCAGTATTTT. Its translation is CASSEYGGAGTDTQYF.

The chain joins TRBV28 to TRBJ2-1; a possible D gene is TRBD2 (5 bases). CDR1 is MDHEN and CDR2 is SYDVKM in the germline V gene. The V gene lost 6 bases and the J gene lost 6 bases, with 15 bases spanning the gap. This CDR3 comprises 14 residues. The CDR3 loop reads CASRSGEARNEQFF. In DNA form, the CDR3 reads TGTGCCAGCAGGAGCGGAGAGGCCCGCAATGAGCAGTTCTTC.

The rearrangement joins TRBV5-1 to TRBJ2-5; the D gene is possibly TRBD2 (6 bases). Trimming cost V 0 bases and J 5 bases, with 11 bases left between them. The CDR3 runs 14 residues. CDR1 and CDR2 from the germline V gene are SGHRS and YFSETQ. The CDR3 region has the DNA TGCGCCAGCAGCTTGGGAGCGGGCCGGGAGACCCAGTACTTC. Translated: CASSLGAGRETQYF.

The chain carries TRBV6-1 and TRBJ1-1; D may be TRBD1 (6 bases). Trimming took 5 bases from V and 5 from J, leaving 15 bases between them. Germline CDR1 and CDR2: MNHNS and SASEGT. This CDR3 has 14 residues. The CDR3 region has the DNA TGTGCCAGCAGTTCCTCGGGGGGGGCGACTGAAGCTTTCTTT. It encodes CASSSSGGATEAFF.

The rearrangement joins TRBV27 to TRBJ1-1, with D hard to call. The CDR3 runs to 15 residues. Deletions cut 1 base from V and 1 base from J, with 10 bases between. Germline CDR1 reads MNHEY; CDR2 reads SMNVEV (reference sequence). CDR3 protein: CASSLLGRENTEAFF. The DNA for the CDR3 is TGTGCCAGCAGTTTATTAGGGAGAGAGAACACTGAAGCTTTCTTT.

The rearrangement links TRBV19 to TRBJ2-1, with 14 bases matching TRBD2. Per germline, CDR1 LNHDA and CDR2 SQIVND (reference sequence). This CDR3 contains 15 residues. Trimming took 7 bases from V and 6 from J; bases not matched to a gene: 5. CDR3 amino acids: CASTIGTSGSNEQFF. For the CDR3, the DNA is TGTGCCAGTACCATCGGGACTAGCGGGAGCAATGAGCAGTTCTTC.

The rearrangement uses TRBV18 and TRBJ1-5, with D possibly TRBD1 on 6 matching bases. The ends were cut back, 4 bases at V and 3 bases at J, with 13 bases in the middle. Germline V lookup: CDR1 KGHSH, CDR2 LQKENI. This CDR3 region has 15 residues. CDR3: CASSQEAGVNQPQHF. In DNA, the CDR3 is TGTGCCAGCTCACAAGAAGCAGGGGTCAATCAGCCCCAGCATTTT.

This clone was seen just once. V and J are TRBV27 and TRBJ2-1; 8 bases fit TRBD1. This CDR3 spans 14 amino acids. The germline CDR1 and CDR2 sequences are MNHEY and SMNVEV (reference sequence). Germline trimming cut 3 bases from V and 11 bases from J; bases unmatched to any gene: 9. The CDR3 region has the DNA TGTGCCAGCAGTTTCCAGGGGGCGCTTAGTAAGCAGTTCTTC. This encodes CASSFQGALSKQFF.

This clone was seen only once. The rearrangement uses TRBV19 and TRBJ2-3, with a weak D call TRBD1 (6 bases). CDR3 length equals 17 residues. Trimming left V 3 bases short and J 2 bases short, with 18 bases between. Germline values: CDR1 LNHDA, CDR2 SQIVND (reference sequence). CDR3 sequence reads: CASSIGKRGTYTDTQYF. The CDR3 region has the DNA TGTGCCAGTAGTATCGGGAAAAGGGGGACCTACACAGATACGCAGTATTTT. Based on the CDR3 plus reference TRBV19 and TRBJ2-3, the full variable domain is DGGITQSPKYLFRKEGQNVTLSCEQNLNHDAMYWYRQDPGQGLRLIYYSQIVNDFQKGDIAEGYSVSREKKESFPLTVTSAQKNPTAFYLCASSIGKRGTYTDTQYFGPGTRLTVL.

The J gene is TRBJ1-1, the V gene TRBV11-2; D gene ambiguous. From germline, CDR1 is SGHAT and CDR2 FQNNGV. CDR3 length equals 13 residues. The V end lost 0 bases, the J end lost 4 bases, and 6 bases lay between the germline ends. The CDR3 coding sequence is TGTGCCAGCAGCTTAGAGCCGGGCACTGAAGCTTTCTTT. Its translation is CASSLEPGTEAFF.

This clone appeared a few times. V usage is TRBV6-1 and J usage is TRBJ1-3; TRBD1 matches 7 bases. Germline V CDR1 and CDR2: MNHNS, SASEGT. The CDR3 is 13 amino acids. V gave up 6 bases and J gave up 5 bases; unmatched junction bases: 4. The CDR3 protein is CASRETGRNTIYF. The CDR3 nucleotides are TGTGCCAGCAGGGAGACAGGGAGAAACACCATATATTTT.

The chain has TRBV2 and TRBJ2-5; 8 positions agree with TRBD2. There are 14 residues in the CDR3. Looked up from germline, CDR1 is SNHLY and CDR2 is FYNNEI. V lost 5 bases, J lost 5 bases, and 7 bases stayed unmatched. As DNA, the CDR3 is TGTGCCAGCAGTCGTTTAGCGGGGTGGGAGACCCAGTACTTC. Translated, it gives CASSRLAGWETQYF.

CDR3 region: CASSLEAYYQPQHF. CDR3 nucleotide sequence: TGTGCCAGCAGCTTAGAAGCCTACTATCAGCCCCAGCATTTT. The genes are TRBV7-2 and TRBJ1-5; the D is unclear. The CDR3 sequence is 14 residues long. Germline V CDR1 and CDR2: SGHTA, FQGNSA. V lost 1 base to trimming and J lost 5 bases, with 9 bases between them. Together with reference TRBV7-2 and TRBJ1-5, the CDR3 gives the full variable domain: GAGVSQSPSNKVTEKGKDVELRCDPISGHTALYWYRQSLGQGLEFLIYFQGNSAPDKSGLPSDRFSAERTGGSVSTLTIQRTQQEDSAVYLCASSLEAYYQPQHFGDGTRLSIL.

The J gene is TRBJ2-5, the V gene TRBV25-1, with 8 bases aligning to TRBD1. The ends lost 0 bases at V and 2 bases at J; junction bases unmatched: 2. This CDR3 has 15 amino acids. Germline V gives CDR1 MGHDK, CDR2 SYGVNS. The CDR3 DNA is TGTGCCAGCAGTGAATATAGGACAGGGCAAGAGACCCAGTACTTC. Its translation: CASSEYRTGQETQYF. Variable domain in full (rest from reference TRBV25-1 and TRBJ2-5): EADIYQTPRYLVIGTGKKITLECSQTMGHDKMYWYQQDPGMELHLIHYSYGVNSTEKGDLSSESTVSRIRTEHFPLTLESARPSHTSQYLCASSEYRTGQETQYFGPGTRLLVL.

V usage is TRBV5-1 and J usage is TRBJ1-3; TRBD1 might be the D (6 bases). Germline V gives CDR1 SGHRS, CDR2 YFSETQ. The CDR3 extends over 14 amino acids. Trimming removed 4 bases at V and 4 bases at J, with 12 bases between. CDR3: CASSREGQGNTIYF. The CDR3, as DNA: TGCGCCAGCAGCCGGGAAGGACAGGGAAACACCATATATTTT. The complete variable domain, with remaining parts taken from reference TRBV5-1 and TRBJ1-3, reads KAGVTQTPRYLIKTRGQQVTLSCSPISGHRSVSWYQQTPGQGLQFLFEYFSETQRNKGNFPGRFSGRQFSNSRSEMNVSTLELGDSALYLCASSREGQGNTIYFGEGSWLTVV.